These 25 T cell receptor beta chains came from one sample sequenced in a study of T cells in Graves' hyperthyroidism and ophthalmopathy. TCR beta CDR3 regions were amplified from RNA transcripts. Initially, a first-round RT-PCR of the TCR CDR3 employed the HTBI primer set. TCRdb used MiXCR to reprocess the multiplex PCR reads, holding one entry per CDR3 protein. The sample consists of approximately 610,000 distinct CDR3 sequences, 16% of them appearing once. Input material: blood. Source of these receptors: a young woman with Graves' hyperthyroidism.

Written as DNA, the CDR3 is TGTGCCAGCAACCTCCCCGCGGTGGGCTACGAGCAGTACTTC. Translating gives CASNLPAVGYEQYF. J is TRBJ2-7 and V is TRBV7-2; D call uncertain. Trimming left V 7 bases short and J 3 bases short, with 16 bases between. This CDR3 comprises 14 residues. Germline lookup yields CDR1 SGHTA and CDR2 FQGNSA. Drawing the rest from reference TRBV7-2 and TRBJ2-7, the complete variable domain is GAGVSQSPSNKVTEKGKDVELRCDPISGHTALYWYRQSLGQGLEFLIYFQGNSAPDKSGLPSDRFSAERTGGSVSTLTIQRTQQEDSAVYLCASNLPAVGYEQYFGPGTRLTVT.

This clonotype has ten or more counts. The chain employs TRBV2 and TRBJ2-3; a possible D gene is TRBD2 (5 bases). Germline V CDR1 and CDR2: SNHLY, FYNNEI. The CDR3 extends over 13 amino acids. V was shortened by 8 bases and J by 5 bases, with 14 bases between the two germline ends. CDR3 nucleotide sequence: TGTGCCAGCCTGGTGGGAGAGGGAGATACGCAGTATTTT. This encodes CASLVGEGDTQYF.

V is TRBV20-1 and J is TRBJ2-7, with TRBD2 identical over 10 bases. Germline trimming cut 2 bases from V and 3 bases from J; bases unmatched to any gene: 7. The CDR3 totals 15 residues. Germline loops: CDR1 DFQATT, CDR2 SNEGSKA (reference sequence). The CDR3 protein is CSARPSSGGDYEQYF. In nucleotides, the CDR3 is TGCAGTGCTAGACCCTCCAGCGGGGGGGACTACGAGCAGTACTTC.

Ten or more counts support this clonotype. This chain uses TRBV20-1 with TRBJ1-1; 7 nucleotides agree with TRBD1. The CDR3 is 13 residues long. With 0 bases clipped from V and 8 bases from J, the junction kept 6 bases outside the gene matches. Germline V gene sequence: CDR1 DFQATT, CDR2 SNEGSKA (reference sequence). The CDR3 here is CSARDYDRAEAFF. CDR3 coding DNA: TGCAGTGCTAGAGATTATGACAGGGCGGAAGCTTTCTTT.

This clonotype was counted between two and nine times. The J gene is TRBJ2-3, the V gene TRBV12-3 or TRBV12-4, with 9 bases aligning to TRBD2. V lost 3 bases, J lost 2 bases, and 3 bases stayed unmatched. The CDR3 length is 15 residues. The CDR3 DNA sequence: TGTGCCAGCAGTTTTTCTAGCGGGGACACAGATACGCAGTATTTT. Translating gives CASSFSSGDTDTQYF.

The chain has TRBV28 and TRBJ1-2, with D perhaps TRBD1 (6 bases). Germline lookup yields CDR1 MDHEN and CDR2 SYDVKM. This CDR3 has 16 residues. Trimming removed 10 bases at V and 5 bases at J, with 26 bases between. Here the CDR3 reads CAISIKGDGTWYGYTF. The DNA for the CDR3 is TGTGCCATCTCCATCAAAGGGGACGGGACATGGTATGGCTACACCTTC.

On this clonotype itself: With a much larger clone just one base away, this may be a read error. This chain uses TRBV20-1 with TRBJ2-1; 7 bases align to TRBD1. CDR3 size: 15 residues. The junction had 18 bases not matched to a gene; V was cut back by 6 bases and J by 10 bases. CDR1 is DFQATT, CDR2 SNEGSKA, per germline (reference sequence). CDR3 sequence (DNA): TGCAGTGCGGCCCACTTACAGGGGTACCAAGGGGAGCAGTTCTTC. This translates into CSAAHLQGYQGEQFF.

The chain joins TRBV9 to TRBJ2-2; 13 positions agree with TRBD2. J gave up 4 bases and V 3 bases, and 9 bases lay outside the gene matches. The CDR3 spans 18 residues. Germline CDR1 and CDR2: SGDLS and YYNGEE. DNA of the CDR3: TGTGCCAGCAGCGGACGACTAGCGGGAGGCCCTCTCACCGGGGAGCTGTTTTTT. It translates to CASSGRLAGGPLTGELFF.

This clonotype was picked up many times. V gene TRBV20-1 combines with J gene TRBJ1-4, with no clear D. Germline V gene lookup returns CDR1 DFQATT and CDR2 SNEGSKA (reference sequence). V lost 5 bases to trimming and J lost 4 bases, with 14 bases between them. This CDR3 has 14 residues. The CDR3 reads CSAATRVNNEKLFF. As DNA, the CDR3 is TGCAGTGCTGCCACCCGCGTAAATAATGAAAAACTGTTTTTT.

This chain uses TRBV29-1 with TRBJ1-4; a weak D match, TRBD1 (6 bases). Germline loops: CDR1 SQVTM, CDR2 ANQGSEA. CDR3 length equals 12 residues. The V end lost 4 bases, the J end lost 6 bases, and 9 bases lay between the germline ends. The CDR3 DNA is TGCAGCGTTGTTGCAGGGGATGAAAAACTGTTTTTT. Translating it yields CSVVAGDEKLFF.

This chain uses TRBV7-9 with TRBJ2-1; 9 bases are a match to TRBD2. This CDR3 is 16 amino acids long. J gave up 7 bases and V 5 bases, and 12 bases lay outside the gene matches. Germline V CDR1 and CDR2: SEHNR, FQNEAQ (reference sequence). The CDR3, as DNA: TGTGCCAGCAGCCCCTTAATAGCGGGAGCTAATAATGAGCAGTTCTTC. It translates to CASSPLIAGANNEQFF. The variable domain in full, with the rest retrieved from reference TRBV7-9 and TRBJ2-1, is DTGVSQNPRHKITKRGQNVTFRCDPISEHNRLYWYRQTLGQGPEFLTYFQNEAQLEKSRLLSDRFSAERPKGSFSTLEIQRTEQGDSAMYLCASSPLIAGANNEQFFGPGTRLTVL.

This chain uses TRBV24-1 with TRBJ2-1, with TRBD2 matching over 10 bases. The V gene end was trimmed by 9 bases and the J gene end by 10 bases; junction bases not matched to a gene: 8. Germline CDR1 reads KGHDR; CDR2 reads SFDVKD. CDR3 length: 13 amino acids. The CDR3 reads CATEREGLREQFF. The CDR3 coding sequence is TGTGCCACCGAGCGGGAGGGCCTAAGGGAGCAGTTCTTC.

The V and J genes are TRBV16 and TRBJ2-6; D ambiguous. V was clipped by 7 bases and J by 0 bases, with 7 bases between them. The CDR3 runs 14 residues. Per the germline V gene, CDR1 is KGHSY and CDR2 is FQNENV. Written as DNA, the CDR3 is TGTGCCAGCAACGACCACTCTGGGGCCAACGTCCTGACTTTC. As protein: CASNDHSGANVLTF.

This clonotype was seen a few times. The chain joins TRBV6-6 to TRBJ2-7, with unresolved D. Per the germline V gene, CDR1 is MNHNY and CDR2 is SVGAGI (reference sequence). This CDR3 spans 16 amino acids. V was shortened by 0 bases and J by 3 bases, with 15 bases between the two germline ends. The CDR3 DNA is TGTGCCAGCAGTTACTCGATGATGGAAGGGAACTACGAGCAGTACTTC. Translating gives CASSYSMMEGNYEQYF.

In this sample, this clonotype turned up a few times. The rearrangement uses TRBV4-2 and TRBJ2-1; perhaps TRBD2 as D (5 bases). Trimming stripped 1 base from V and 9 bases from J, with 19 bases between. This CDR3 comprises 16 residues. CDR1 LGHNA and CDR2 YNFKEQ come from the germline V gene. Written as DNA, the CDR3 is TGTGCCAGCAGCCAAGGAGCGGCTCGTGGACGGGGTGAGCAGTTCTTC. The encoded protein is CASSQGAARGRGEQFF.

The V call is TRBV15, the J call TRBJ2-3; tentatively, D is TRBD1 (5 bases). Trimming took off 5 bases at V and 0 bases at J, with 15 bases between the two ends. CDR3 length: 16 amino acids. The germline gives CDR1 LNHNV, CDR2 YYDKDF (reference sequence). CDR3 sequence: CATSGANQDSTDTQYF. The CDR3 DNA sequence: TGTGCCACCAGCGGGGCAAACCAGGACAGCACAGATACGCAGTATTTT.

The chain is built from TRBV28 and TRBJ2-5; D call uncertain. The CDR3 is 12 residues long. Trimming left V 8 bases short and J 1 base short, with 8 bases between. Germline-derived CDR1 and CDR2 are MDHEN and SYDVKM. The CDR3 reads CASLSGQETQYF. In nucleotides, the CDR3 is TGTGCCAGCCTTTCTGGCCAAGAGACCCAGTACTTC.

This clonotype was found many times. This chain connects TRBV6-1 to TRBJ2-7; 11 bases map to TRBD2. CDR3 size: 17 residues. From germline, CDR1 is MNHNS and CDR2 SASEGT. J gave up 0 bases and V 1 base, and 5 bases lay outside the gene matches. The DNA of the CDR3 is TGTGCCAGCAGTGAAGGTACCCTAGCGGGGGGCTCCTACGAGCAGTACTTC. Protein product: CASSEGTLAGGSYEQYF.

This clonotype has at least ten counts. The chain employs TRBV7-9 and TRBJ2-5; the D gene is possibly TRBD2 (6 bases). CDR1 is SEHNR, CDR2 FQNEAQ, per germline (reference sequence). V dropped 4 bases and J dropped 2 bases, with 14 bases sitting between them. The length of the CDR3 is 15 residues. The CDR3 here is CASSSTRGQQETQYF. The CDR3 DNA sequence: TGTGCCAGCAGCTCGACTAGGGGCCAGCAAGAGACCCAGTACTTC.

The table lists this clonotype with many counts. CDR3 coding DNA: TGCGCCAGCAGCCCGGGGTACAATCCCCAAGAGACCCAGTACTTC. Its protein product is CASSPGYNPQETQYF. This chain uses TRBV5-1 with TRBJ2-5; D is perhaps TRBD2 (5 bases). V was pared by 4 bases and J by 1 base, with 14 bases between. The CDR3 has 15 residues. Germline V gives CDR1 SGHRS, CDR2 YFSETQ. Variable domain in full (rest from reference TRBV5-1 and TRBJ2-5): KAGVTQTPRYLIKTRGQQVTLSCSPISGHRSVSWYQQTPGQGLQFLFEYFSETQRNKGNFPGRFSGRQFSNSRSEMNVSTLELGDSALYLCASSPGYNPQETQYFGPGTRLLVL.

Ten or more counts support this clonotype. The genes are TRBV27 and TRBJ1-2, with D unclear. The CDR3 totals 12 residues. The germline CDR1 and CDR2 sequences are MNHEY and SMNVEV (reference sequence). V was clipped by 8 bases and J by 8 bases, with 15 bases between them. CDR3 amino acids: CASHGGARGYTF. In DNA form, the CDR3 reads TGTGCCAGCCACGGCGGAGCCCGAGGCTACACCTTC.

In this sample, this clonotype turned up a few times. The genes are TRBV7-9 and TRBJ2-3, with 7 bases lining up with TRBD2. The ends lost 5 bases at V and 0 bases at J; junction bases unmatched: 14. The CDR3 spans 18 residues. Germline CDR1 SEHNR, CDR2 FQNEAQ (reference sequence). The CDR3 loop reads CASSLYRGVWGSTDTQYF. The CDR3 DNA reads as TGTGCCAGCAGCCTTTATCGGGGGGTCTGGGGAAGCACAGATACGCAGTATTTT.

There are a few counts of this clonotype. This chain connects TRBV9 to TRBJ1-5; D is unclear. Germline assignment: CDR1 SGDLS and CDR2 YYNGEE. The CDR3 has 12 amino acids. V was shortened by 0 bases and J by 11 bases, with 9 bases between the two germline ends. CDR3 nucleotides: TGTGCCAGCAGCGTAGACGGCGGTGCCCAGCATTTT. Residues: CASSVDGGAQHF.

This clonotype has only a few counts. A much larger clone lies a single base off, so this may be a read error. The chain uses TRBV2 and TRBJ2-7, with D perhaps matching TRBD2 (5 bases). The CDR3 is made up of 14 amino acids. Per the germline V gene, CDR1 is SNHLY and CDR2 is FYNNEI. The CDR3 nucleotides are TGTGCCAGCAGTGAAGGGTGGATTGGACGCGGGCAGTGCTTC. Its translation: CASSEGWIGRGQCF.

The table lists this clonotype with many counts. V usage is TRBV24-1 and J usage is TRBJ2-1; 7 bases agree with TRBD2. V trimming: 4 bases; J trimming: 2 bases; junction bases outside the gene matches: 10. From germline, CDR1 is KGHDR and CDR2 SFDVKD. This CDR3 region has 17 residues. For the CDR3, the DNA is TGTGCCACCAGTGACGCCGCGGGGGATCGCCCCTACAATGAGCAGTTCTTC. Encoded protein: CATSDAAGDRPYNEQFF.